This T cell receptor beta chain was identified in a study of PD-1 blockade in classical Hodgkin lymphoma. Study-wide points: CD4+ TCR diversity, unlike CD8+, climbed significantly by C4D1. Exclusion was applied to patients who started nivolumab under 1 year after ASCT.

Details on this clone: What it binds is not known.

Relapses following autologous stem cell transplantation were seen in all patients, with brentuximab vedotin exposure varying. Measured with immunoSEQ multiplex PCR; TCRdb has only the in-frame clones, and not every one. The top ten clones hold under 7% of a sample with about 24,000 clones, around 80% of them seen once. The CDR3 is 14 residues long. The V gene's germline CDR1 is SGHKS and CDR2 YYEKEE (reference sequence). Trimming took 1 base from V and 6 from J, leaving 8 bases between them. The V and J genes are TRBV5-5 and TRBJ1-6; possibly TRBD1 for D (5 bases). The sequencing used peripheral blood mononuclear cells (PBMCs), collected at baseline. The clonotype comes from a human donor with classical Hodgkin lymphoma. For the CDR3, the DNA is TGTGCCAGCAGCTTGCAGGGTACTAATTCACCCCTCCACTTT. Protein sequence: CASSLQGTNSPLHF.